A selection of T cell receptor beta chains follows, all from one sample in a study of shared T cell receptors in the human thymus. Profiled with immunoSEQ multiplex PCR; TCRdb holds only in-frame clones, not every one. The sample yields almost 550,000 clones, about four fifths seen once. This sample also appeared in a second study, on human thymus T cells.

The sequenced sample consisted of thymocytes. The receptors originated from a boy younger than two with a congenital heart defect. CDR3s include the opening cysteine and the closing phenylalanine or tryptophan. Each record gives: J gene, V gene, clone size, D gene, CDR3 DNA, CDR3 protein. A D gene is named only where the DNA matches it firmly. For some rows the clone size is stated as once, few or many, or as a class when expanded; others skip it.

TRBJ2-3,TRBV7-9,.,TRBD2,TGTGCCAGCATGGCTAGCGGGGAGAGCACAGATACGCAGTATTTT,CASMASGESTDTQYF
TRBJ2-7,TRBV5-6,.,TRBD1,TGTGCCAGCAGCCCTGGGGACAGGGGCCGTCTCCACTCATACGAGCAGTACTTC,CASSPGDRGRLHSYEQYF
TRBJ1-1,TRBV14,.,.,TGTGCCAGCAGCCCCCAGGGAAGCACTGAAGCTTTCTTT,CASSPQGSTEAFF
TRBJ1-5,TRBV19,.,TRBD1,TGTGCCAGTAGTATATGGGACAGGGGGCATCAGCCCCAGCATTTT,CASSIWDRGHQPQHF
TRBJ2-7,TRBV30,.,TRBD2,TGTGCCGGATACGGGAGGGCCGGCGAGCAGTACTTC,CAGYGRAGEQYF
TRBJ2-2,TRBV10-3,.,TRBD2,TGTGCCATCAGGCGGGAGCCGAACACCGGGGAGCTGTTTTTT,CAIRREPNTGELFF
TRBJ2-7,TRBV7-8,.,TRBD1,TGTGCCAGCAGCTCAGACAGGGGTAGCTCCTACGAGCAGTACTTC,CASSSDRGSSYEQYF
TRBJ2-1,TRBV4-1,once,.,TGCGCCAGCAGCCAAGATACGACTAGCAATGAGCAGTTCTTC,CASSQDTTSNEQFF
TRBJ2-1,TRBV6-1,.,.,TGTGCCAGCAGTGAGGAGGAGCAGTTCTTC,CASSEEEQFF
TRBJ2-2,TRBV9,few,TRBD2,TGTGCCAGCAGCTCCCGGGAGGGGAGGGAAACCGGGGAGCTGTTTTTT,CASSSREGRETGELFF
TRBJ1-4,TRBV18,once,TRBD1,TGTGCCAGCTCACCACGACAGGGGGTGGATGGAAAACTGTTTTTT,CASSPRQGVDGKLFF
TRBJ1-2,TRBV4-3,.,TRBD1,TGCGCCAGCAGCCAAGATCAGGGGGGCAATCACTATGGCTACACCTTC,CASSQDQGGNHYGYTF
TRBJ2-3,TRBV11-2,once,TRBD2,TGTGCCAGCAGCACCTCAGCGGGAAGGGGCACAGATACGCAGTATTTT,CASSTSAGRGTDTQYF
TRBJ1-1,TRBV10-3,few,TRBD1,TGTGCCATCAGTGAGGCCGCTCCGGGACAGGGGGGGACCACTGAAGCTTTCTTT,CAISEAAPGQGGTTEAFF
TRBJ2-7,TRBV7-2,.,TRBD2,TGTGCCAGCAGCTCGAGGACTAGCGGGAGGAAAGGGGAGCAGTACTTC,CASSSRTSGRKGEQYF
TRBJ2-2,TRBV5-1,.,TRBD1,TGCGCCAGCAGCCCTGGGACAGCCACCGGGGAGCTGTTTTTT,CASSPGTATGELFF
TRBJ2-1,TRBV29-1,once,.,TGCAGCGTTGCCCCCCGGGCGGGCTCCTACAATGAGCAGTTCTTC,CSVAPRAGSYNEQFF
TRBJ1-1,TRBV28,.,.,TGTGCCAGCAGTTTACGGCCCTCCCGAGCAGGGACTGAAGCTTTCTTT,CASSLRPSRAGTEAFF
TRBJ2-7,TRBV5-1,.,.,TGCGCCAGCAGCTTGGCCCGGGACTTCCCGAGCTCCTACGAGCAGTACTTC,CASSLARDFPSSYEQYF
TRBJ2-7,TRBV5-1,few,TRBD2,TGCGCCAGCAGCTTGGACGGGGGAGGGAATGGCGAGCAGTACTTC,CASSLDGGGNGEQYF
TRBJ2-1,TRBV4-3,.,.,TGCGCCAGCAGCCGCCGGGGGGCTCTCTCCTACAATGAGCAGTTCTTC,CASSRRGALSYNEQFF
TRBJ2-2,TRBV4-3,few,TRBD1,TGCGCCAGCAGCCAAGTAGGGACAGGGGGATGGCGGGAGTCGAACACCGGGGAGCTGTTTTTT,CASSQVGTGGWRESNTGELFF
TRBJ1-1,TRBV27,.,TRBD1,TGTGCCAGCAGTTCCGATATTCTATCATTACAGGGGGGGCCCCACACTGAAGCTTTCTTT,CASSSDILSLQGGPHTEAFF
TRBJ1-2,TRBV7-2,.,TRBD1,TGTGCCAGCAGCTTAGCCGAACAGGGGACCGCGTGTCTTGCTTCTGCCTATGGCTACACCTTC,CASSLAEQGTACLASAYGYTF
TRBJ1-1,TRBV19,.,TRBD1,TGTGCCAGTAGTATTGGGGGACAGGGAGGCACTGAAGCTTTCTTT,CASSIGGQGGTEAFF
TRBJ2-7,TRBV5-1,.,.,TGCGCCAGCAGCTTGTACGGCTCCTACGAGCAGTACTTC,CASSLYGSYEQYF
TRBJ1-1,TRBV6-5,.,.,TGTGCCAGCACTCTACCGGGGAACACTGAAGCTTTCTTT,CASTLPGNTEAFF
TRBJ2-7,TRBV6-5,.,.,TGTGCCAGCAGCCGCATCACCCAACACCCCTACGAGCAGTACTTC,CASSRITQHPYEQYF
TRBJ2-4,TRBV6-1,.,.,TGTGCCAGCAGTGAAGCGCGAGACAGGTGGCTAGCCAAAAACATTCAGTACTTC,CASSEARDRWLAKNIQYF
TRBJ1-2,TRBV18,.,.,TGTGCCAGCTCACTACCTGGACAAGTACGTGGCTACACCTTC,CASSLPGQVRGYTF
TRBJ2-3,TRBV6-4,.,.,TGTGCCAGCAGTATTACCTCCACCGGAGATACGCAGTATTTT,CASSITSTGDTQYF
TRBJ2-3,TRBV6-1,once,TRBD1,TGTGCCAGCAGTGATATGGGACAGGGAACGCAGTATTTT,CASSDMGQGTQYF
TRBJ2-7,TRBV5-4,.,TRBD2,TGTGCCAGCAGCCCCAACAGGACTAGCGGGAGGGCCGGCCCCTACGAGCAGTACTTC,CASSPNRTSGRAGPYEQYF
TRBJ2-5,TRBV9,.,TRBD2,TGTGCCAGCAGCGTAGTTAGCGGGGGAGGGGTCGAGACCCAGTACTTC,CASSVVSGGGVETQYF
TRBJ2-7,TRBV5-1,.,TRBD2,TGCGCCAGCAGCCCCGGACTAGCGGGGGGAGAGCAGTACTTC,CASSPGLAGGEQYF
TRBJ2-7,TRBV28,.,TRBD1,TGTGCCAGCAGGGGACAGGGGCCGCTTGGGGAGCAGTACTTC,CASRGQGPLGEQYF
TRBJ2-5,TRBV6-5,.,.,TGTGCCAGCGCCCCTCCCGCTTCTAAAGAGACCCAGTACTTC,CASAPPASKETQYF
TRBJ1-1,TRBV7-2,.,.,TGTGCCAGCAGCTCAGGGGTTGAGGGAAGGAACACTGAAGCTTTCTTT,CASSSGVEGRNTEAFF
TRBJ2-5,TRBV18,.,TRBD1,TGTGCCAGCTCACCCAGAATGCGGACAGGGGGGGGAGAGACCCAGTACTTC,CASSPRMRTGGGETQYF
TRBJ2-5,TRBV20-1,.,.,TGCAGTGCTGCGGCTCACGAGACCCAGTACTTC,CSAAAHETQYF
TRBJ1-2,TRBV5-6,.,TRBD1,TGTGCCAGCAGCTTGAAGTCGACAGGGAGTTATGGCTACACCTTC,CASSLKSTGSYGYTF
TRBJ2-5,TRBV7-2,.,.,TGTGCCAGCAGCCCCCGCGGGGACGCGAGGACCCAGTACTTC,CASSPRGDARTQYF